One and the same sample provided the 14 T cell receptor beta chains below, sequenced in a study of PD-1 blockade in classical Hodgkin lymphoma. Assay: immunoSEQ multiplex PCR; the TCRdb copy retains only in-frame clones and omits some. The sample consists of around 21,000 clones, around 76% of them appearing once. Sample time point: cycle 4 day 1 (C4D1), after 5 to 7 weeks of nivolumab. Each and every patient relapsed after autologous stem cell transplantation, and patients got differing brentuximab vedotin exposure. Sequencing used peripheral blood mononuclear cells (PBMCs), obtained before the fourth cycle of nivolumab. The receptors shown here come from a human donor with classical Hodgkin lymphoma.

The chain uses TRBV5-1 and TRBJ2-7; D remains ambiguous. Germline values: CDR1 SGHRS, CDR2 YFSETQ. V was cut by 4 bases and J by 7 bases, with 15 bases left in between. CDR3 length equals 13 residues. The CDR3: CASSPWTVGEQYF. The CDR3 DNA sequence: TGCGCCAGCAGCCCCTGGACCGTGGGGGAGCAGTACTTC.

The chain uses TRBV19 and TRBJ2-5; weak D call: TRBD2 (6 bases). CDR3 size: 14 residues. Germline loops: CDR1 LNHDA, CDR2 SQIVND (reference sequence). V lost 3 bases, J lost 11 bases, and 19 bases lay in between. Written as DNA, the CDR3 is TGTGCCAGTAGTATGGGGACTTCCTTCGGGGAGCAGTACTTC. Protein product: CASSMGTSFGEQYF.

The rearrangement uses TRBV28 and TRBJ2-7; 7 nucleotides align to TRBD2. The CDR3 is 13 amino acids. Germline lookup yields CDR1 MDHEN and CDR2 SYDVKM. V dropped 10 bases and J dropped 1; count of bases not matched to a gene: 7. The CDR3 bases are TGTGCCACCCAAATCGGGGGGTCCTACGAGCAGTACTTC. This encodes CATQIGGSYEQYF.

The rearrangement joins TRBV7-9 to TRBJ2-7; 8 bases fit TRBD1. The DNA end is more similar to TRBJ2-5, so the J call may be wrong. The CDR3 has 14 residues. Germline loops: CDR1 SEHNR, CDR2 FQNEAQ (reference sequence). The CDR3 DNA is TGTGCCAGCGACAGGGGAATTAATCAAGAGACCCAGTACTTC. It encodes CASDRGINQETQYF.

The chain carries TRBV28 and TRBJ2-1; 9 nucleotides agree with TRBD2. This CDR3 is 15 amino acids long. CDR1 and CDR2 (germline): MDHEN, SYDVKM. With V trimmed by 3 bases and J by 7 bases, 7 bases remained unmatched. CDR3 loop: CASSFSSGIVNEQFF. CDR3 coding DNA: TGTGCCAGCAGTTTCTCTAGCGGGATTGTAAATGAGCAGTTCTTC.

The genes are TRBV19 and TRBJ2-2; 11 nucleotides line up with TRBD1. The CDR3 loop spans 14 amino acids. Germline assignment: CDR1 LNHDA and CDR2 SQIVND (reference sequence). V was clipped by 5 bases and J by 5 bases; unmatched bases: 1. The CDR3 loop reads CASSGQGATGELFF. DNA for the CDR3: TGTGCCAGTAGTGGACAGGGGGCGACCGGGGAGCTGTTTTTT.

This clone came up a few times. This sequence joins TRBV29-1 and TRBJ1-3; no firm D call. The V end was cut by 5 bases, the J end by 1 base, with 3 bases between. Germline CDR1 and CDR2: SQVTM and ANQGSEA. The CDR3 loop spans 11 amino acids. The CDR3 protein is CSVHSGNTIYF. In nucleotides, the CDR3 is TGCAGCGTTCATTCTGGAAACACCATATATTTT. Full variable domain (remainder filled in from reference TRBV29-1 and TRBJ1-3): SAVISQKPSRDICQRGTSLTIQCQVDSQVTMMFWYRQQPGQSLTLIATANQGSEATYESGFVIDKFPISRPNLTFSTLTVSNMSPEDSSIYLCSVHSGNTIYFGEGSWLTVV.

This clone turned up a few times. The J gene is TRBJ1-5, the V gene TRBV6-5; D remains unclear. The CDR3 consists of 13 residues. The V end lost 5 bases, the J end lost 7 bases, and 12 bases lay between the germline ends. Germline V lookup: CDR1 MNHEY, CDR2 SVGAGI. CDR3 protein: CASSPWRGQPQHF. CDR3 DNA sequence: TGTGCCAGCAGTCCCTGGCGGGGACAGCCCCAGCATTTT.

The count of this clone is one. Here the CDR3 DNA reads TGTGCCAGGAATTGGCGAGGGAATTTTAGCAATCAGCCCCAGCATTTT. It translates to CARNWRGNFSNQPQHF. The chain links TRBV5-3 to TRBJ1-5, with unresolved D. TRBV5-3 is an ORF, with its function uncertain. The V and J ends lost 8 bases and 0 bases respectively, with 18 bases between them. CDR3 length: 16 residues.

The J gene is TRBJ1-6, the V gene TRBV6-5; unclear D gene. Trimming took off 7 bases at V and 0 bases at J, with 10 bases between the two ends. Germline V gene sequence: CDR1 MNHEY, CDR2 SVGAGI. The CDR3 totals 15 residues. For the CDR3, the DNA is TGTGCCAGCACGTTAACGAGCTCCTATAATTCACCCCTCCACTTT. This translates into CASTLTSSYNSPLHF.

The chain employs TRBV9 and TRBJ2-6; either TRBD1 or TRBD2 may supply D (6 bases each). The germline V gene encodes CDR1 SGDLS and CDR2 YYNGEE. Trimming shortened V by 4 bases and J by 0 bases, and 20 bases separated the two germline ends. CDR3 length: 19 residues. The CDR3 bases are TGTGCCAGCAGCCCCCGGTCGGTGGGGGGCCTCTCTGGGGCCAACGTCCTGACTTTC. Protein: CASSPRSVGGLSGANVLTF.

The chain joins TRBV5-1 to TRBJ2-3; the match to TRBD1 covers 8 bases. Germline V gene data show CDR1 as SGHRS and CDR2 as YFSETQ. CDR3 length equals 16 residues. The junction had 9 bases not matched to a gene; V was cut back by 2 bases and J by 4 bases. This CDR3 is CASSFRTGRISDTQYF. CDR3 in DNA: TGCGCCAGCAGCTTCCGGACAGGGAGAATTTCAGATACGCAGTATTTT. Using reference TRBV5-1 and TRBJ2-3 for the parts outside the CDR3, the full variable domain is KAGVTQTPRYLIKTRGQQVTLSCSPISGHRSVSWYQQTPGQGLQFLFEYFSETQRNKGNFPGRFSGRQFSNSRSEMNVSTLELGDSALYLCASSFRTGRISDTQYFGPGTRLTVL.

The CDR3 reads CASSFDGTAGANVLTF. CDR3 coding DNA: TGTGCCAGCAGTTTCGACGGGACGGCTGGGGCCAACGTCCTGACTTTC. The gene calls are TRBV27 and TRBJ2-6, with D possibly being TRBD1 or TRBD2 (5 bases each). V lost 3 bases, J lost 2 bases, and 11 bases lay in between. Looked up from germline, CDR1 is MNHEY and CDR2 is SMNVEV (reference sequence). This CDR3 region has 16 residues.

The chain carries TRBV19 and TRBJ1-1, with TRBD1 as a possible D gene (5 bases). There are 12 residues in the CDR3. The V end lost 3 bases, the J end lost 9 bases, and 11 bases lay between the germline ends. CDR1 is LNHDA and CDR2 is SQIVND in the germline V gene (reference sequence). The CDR3 spells CASSMRGGQAFF. The CDR3 DNA is TGTGCCAGTAGTATGAGGGGAGGACAAGCTTTCTTT.